The rows below give T cell receptor beta chains drawn from one sample of a study of T cell repertoires in ileal Crohn's disease. Produced via immunoSEQ multiplex PCR; TCRdb's table is partial and in-frame only. The sample shows about 5,400 clones, under 75% of them seen only once. The sample comprised ileal tissue. Source of these receptors: an adult with Crohn's disease. CDR3s include the opening cysteine and the closing phenylalanine or tryptophan. Fields, in order: V gene, clone size, D gene, J gene, CDR3 protein, CDR3 DNA. A D gene is named only where the DNA matches it firmly. Not all rows give a size; the values are once, few, many and, for expanded clones, a class.

>TRBV27|-|TRBD1|TRBJ1-1
CASSPGTAALGNTEAFF
TGTGCCAGCAGTCCCGGGACAGCCGCGCTGGGGAACACTGAAGCTTTCTTT
>TRBV9|-|TRBD1|TRBJ1-5
CASSVGTGFSNQPQHF
TGTGCCAGCAGCGTAGGGACAGGGTTTAGCAATCAGCCCCAGCATTTT
>TRBV9|-|-|TRBJ2-1
CASSVVGGSYNEQFF
TGTGCCAGCAGCGTAGTAGGCGGCTCCTACAATGAGCAGTTCTTC
>TRBV7-2|-|-|TRBJ1-2
CASSLSGNNGYTF
TGTGCCAGCAGCTTATCCGGGAACAATGGCTACACCTTC
>TRBV27|-|TRBD1|TRBJ2-2
CASSFKRGPLTGELFF
TGTGCCAGCAGTTTCAAGAGGGGGCCTCTCACCGGGGAGCTGTTTTTT
>TRBV6-5|few|TRBD1|TRBJ2-1
CASSYSTGGYEQFF
TGTGCCAGCAGTTACTCGACAGGGGGGTATGAGCAGTTCTTC
>TRBV10-3|-|TRBD1|TRBJ1-2
CAIRWTGTDYGYTF
TGTGCCATCAGATGGACCGGGACAGACTATGGCTACACCTTC
>TRBV5-6|few|-|TRBJ1-5
CASSLGGPNQPQHF
TGTGCCAGCAGCTTGGGGGGGCCCAATCAGCCCCAGCATTTT
>TRBV19|-|TRBD1|TRBJ1-1
CASSIVRGRTEAFF
TGTGCCAGTAGTATAGTTAGGGGGCGTACTGAAGCTTTCTTT
>TRBV2|once|TRBD2|TRBJ2-1
CARSKREGLGNEQFF
TGTGCCAGGAGTAAGCGGGAGGGCCTGGGTAATGAGCAGTTCTTC
>TRBV7-9|-|TRBD1|TRBJ1-5
CASSLGTGGHQPQHF
TGTGCCAGCAGCTTGGGGACAGGGGGCCATCAGCCCCAGCATTTT
>TRBV23-1|few|-|TRBJ2-7
CASSQSIPPEKYEQYF
TGCGCCAGCAGTCAATCGATCCCCCCAGAAAAGTACGAGCAGTACTTC
>TRBV28|-|-|TRBJ2-7
CASSLNREQYF
TGTGCCAGCAGCCTTAACAGGGAGCAGTACTTC
>TRBV19|-|TRBD2|TRBJ2-2
CASHSSGRGNTGELFF
TGTGCCAGTCACTCTAGCGGGAGGGGGAACACCGGGGAGCTGTTTTTT
>TRBV18|-|TRBD2|TRBJ2-3
CASSQQELAGDTDTQYF
TGTGCCAGCTCCCAACAGGAACTAGCGGGGGACACAGATACGCAGTATTTT
>TRBV7-7|few|-|TRBJ2-2
CASSGSGTGELFF
TGTGCTAGCAGCGGCTCCGGGACAGGGGAGCTGTTTTTT
>TRBV18|-|-|TRBJ1-1
CASSPPHPEGTEAFF
TGTGCCAGCTCACCACCGCACCCTGAGGGCACTGAAGCTTTCTTT
>TRBV6-4|few|TRBD2|TRBJ2-3
CASSPIAGEGTDTQYF
TGTGCCAGCAGTCCGATAGCGGGAGAGGGCACAGATACGCAGTATTTT
>TRBV30|-|-|TRBJ1-6
CAWSAIASPLHF
TGTGCCTGGAGTGCGATAGCCTCACCCCTCCACTTT
>TRBV11-1|-|-|TRBJ2-3
CASSFSLTDTQYF
TGTGCCAGCAGCTTTTCCTTAACAGATACGCAGTATTTT
>TRBV29-1|-|TRBD1|TRBJ2-7
CSVAGTGGGHEQYF
TGCAGCGTCGCCGGGACAGGGGGGGGCCACGAGCAGTACTTC
>TRBV2|-|-|TRBJ1-1
CASSAAGETEAFF
TGTGCCAGCAGCGCGGCCGGAGAAACTGAAGCTTTCTTT
>TRBV5-3|-|TRBD1|TRBJ2-5
CARSWESSTGLQETQYF
TGTGCCAGAAGCTGGGAATCCTCGACAGGGCTCCAAGAGACCCAGTACTTC
>TRBV12-5|-|-|TRBJ2-1
CASGRGEGTYNEQFF
TGTGCTAGTGGCCGCGGAGAGGGAACCTACAATGAGCAGTTCTTC
>TRBV5-6|few|-|TRBJ1-2
CASSLYGENYGYTF
TGTGCCAGCAGCTTGTACGGGGAAAACTATGGCTACACCTTC
>TRBV30|-|TRBD1|TRBJ2-1
CAWSVHRDRPNEQFF
TGTGCCTGGAGTGTCCACCGGGACAGGCCAAATGAGCAGTTCTTC
>TRBV30|few|-|TRBJ1-4
CAWSVASSEKLFF
TGTGCCTGGAGTGTGGCTAGTAGCGAAAAACTGTTTTTT
>TRBV27|-|TRBD2|TRBJ2-1
CASSLLGFSGTYNEQFF
TGTGCCAGCAGTTTATTAGGTTTTAGCGGGACCTACAATGAGCAGTTCTTC
>TRBV29-1|-|TRBD1|TRBJ1-1
CSVMTGALNTEAFF
TGCAGCGTTATGACAGGGGCCTTGAACACTGAAGCTTTCTTT
>TRBV7-9|medium-sized|-|TRBJ1-1
CASSLGQSNTEAFF
TGTGCCAGCAGCTTGGGCCAGAGTAACACTGAAGCTTTCTTT
>TRBV7-9|-|-|TRBJ1-2
CASSPERADLYGYTF
TGTGCCAGCAGCCCAGAGCGGGCAGATCTCTATGGCTACACCTTC
>TRBV19|few|-|TRBJ1-5
CASSIVGQGMGQPQHF
TGTGCCAGTAGTATAGTAGGTCAGGGGATGGGTCAGCCCCAGCATTTT
>TRBV15|-|-|TRBJ1-1
CATSLAGVEAFF
TGTGCCACCAGCCTCGCGGGGGTTGAAGCTTTCTTT
>TRBV10-3|-|TRBD1|TRBJ1-4
CAISASTGQNEKLFF
TGTGCCATCAGTGCGTCGACAGGGCAGAATGAAAAACTGTTTTTT
>TRBV6-5|once|TRBD1|TRBJ1-4
CASRRGPGEKLFF
TGTGCCAGCCGCAGGGGGCCAGGTGAAAAACTGTTTTTT
>TRBV7-3|-|TRBD1|TRBJ1-2
CASSLGQASSYGYTF
TGTGCCAGCAGCCTAGGACAGGCATCCTCCTATGGCTACACCTTC
>TRBV6-1|-|-|TRBJ1-1
CASSSTGEGTEAFF
TGTGCCAGCAGTTCAACGGGGGAGGGCACTGAAGCTTTCTTT
>TRBV2|-|-|TRBJ1-5
CASTRNSNQPQHF
TGTGCCAGCACCAGGAATAGCAATCAGCCCCAGCATTTT